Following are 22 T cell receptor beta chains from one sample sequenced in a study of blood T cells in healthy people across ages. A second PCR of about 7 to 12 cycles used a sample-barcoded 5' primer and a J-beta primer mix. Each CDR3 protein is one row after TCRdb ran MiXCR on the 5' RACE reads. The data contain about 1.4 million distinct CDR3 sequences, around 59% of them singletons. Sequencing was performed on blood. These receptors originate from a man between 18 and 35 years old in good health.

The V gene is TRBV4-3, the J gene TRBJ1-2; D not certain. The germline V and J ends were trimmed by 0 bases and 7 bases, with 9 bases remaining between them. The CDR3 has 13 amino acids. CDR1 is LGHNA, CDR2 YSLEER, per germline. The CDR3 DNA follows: TGCGCCAGCAGCCAAGATTCAGTCCCTGGCTACACCTTC. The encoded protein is CASSQDSVPGYTF.

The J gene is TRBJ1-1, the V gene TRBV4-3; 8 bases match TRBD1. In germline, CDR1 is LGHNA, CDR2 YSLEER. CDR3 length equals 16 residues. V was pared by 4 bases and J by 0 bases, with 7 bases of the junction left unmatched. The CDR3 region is CASSLRGQALNTEAFF. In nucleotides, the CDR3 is TGCGCCAGCAGCCTGAGGGGACAGGCCTTGAACACTGAAGCTTTCTTT.

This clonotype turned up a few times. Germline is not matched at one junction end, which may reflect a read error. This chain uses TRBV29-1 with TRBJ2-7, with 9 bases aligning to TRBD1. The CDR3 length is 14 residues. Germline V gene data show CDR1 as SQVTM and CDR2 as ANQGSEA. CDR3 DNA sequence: TGCAGCGTCGAAGGGACAGGGCAAAGCTACGAGCAGTACTTC. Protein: CSVEGTGQSYEQYF.

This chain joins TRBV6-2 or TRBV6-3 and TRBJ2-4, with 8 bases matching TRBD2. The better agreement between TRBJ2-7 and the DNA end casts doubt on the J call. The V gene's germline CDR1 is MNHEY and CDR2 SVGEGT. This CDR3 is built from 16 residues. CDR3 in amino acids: CASSYDPQRGSYEQYF. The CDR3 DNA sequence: TGTGCCAGCAGTTACGATCCCCAGCGGGGGTCATACGAGCAGTACTTC.

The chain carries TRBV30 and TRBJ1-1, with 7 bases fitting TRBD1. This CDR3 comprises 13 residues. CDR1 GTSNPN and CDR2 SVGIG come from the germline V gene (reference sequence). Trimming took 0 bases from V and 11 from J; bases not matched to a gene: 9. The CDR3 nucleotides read TGTGCCTGGAGTGTAAAGGGGGCATACAGGGCTTTCTTT. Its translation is CAWSVKGAYRAFF.

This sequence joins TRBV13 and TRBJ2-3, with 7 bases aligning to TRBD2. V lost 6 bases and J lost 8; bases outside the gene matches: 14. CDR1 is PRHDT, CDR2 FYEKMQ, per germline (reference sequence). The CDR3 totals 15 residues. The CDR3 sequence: CASSDTGTTGGTQYF. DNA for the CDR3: TGTGCCAGCAGTGATACCGGGACTACCGGCGGTACGCAGTATTTT.

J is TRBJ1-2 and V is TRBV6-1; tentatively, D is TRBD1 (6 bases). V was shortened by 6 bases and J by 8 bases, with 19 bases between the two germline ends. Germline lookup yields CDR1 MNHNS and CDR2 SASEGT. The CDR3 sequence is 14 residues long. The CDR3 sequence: CASRLQGDRGGYTF. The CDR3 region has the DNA TGTGCCAGCAGGCTACAGGGCGACCGGGGGGGCTACACCTTC.

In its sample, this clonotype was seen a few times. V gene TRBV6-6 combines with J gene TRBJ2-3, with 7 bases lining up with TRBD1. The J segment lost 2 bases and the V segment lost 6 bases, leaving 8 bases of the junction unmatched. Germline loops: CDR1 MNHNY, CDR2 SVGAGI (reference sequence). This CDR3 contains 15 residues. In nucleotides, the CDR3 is TGTGCCAGCAGCCCCGACAGGGATTACACAGATACGCAGTATTTT. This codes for CASSPDRDYTDTQYF.

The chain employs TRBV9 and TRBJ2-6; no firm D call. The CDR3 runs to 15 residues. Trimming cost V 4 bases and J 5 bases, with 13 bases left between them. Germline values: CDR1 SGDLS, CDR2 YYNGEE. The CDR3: CASSPRAVRANVLTF. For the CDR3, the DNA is TGTGCCAGCAGCCCCCGGGCCGTCCGGGCCAACGTCCTGACTTTC.

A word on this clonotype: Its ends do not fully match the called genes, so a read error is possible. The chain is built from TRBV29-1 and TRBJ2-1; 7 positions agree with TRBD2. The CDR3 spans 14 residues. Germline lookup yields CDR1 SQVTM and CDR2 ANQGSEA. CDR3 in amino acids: CSGRGDSYYNEPFF. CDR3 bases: TGCAGCGGCCGGGGGGACTCGTACTACAATGAGCCGTTCTTC.

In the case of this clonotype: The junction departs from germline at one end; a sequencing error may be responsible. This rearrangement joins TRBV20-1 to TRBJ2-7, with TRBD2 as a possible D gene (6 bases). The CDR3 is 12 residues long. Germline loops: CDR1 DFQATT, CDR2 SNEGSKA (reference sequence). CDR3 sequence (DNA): TGCAGTGGTAGAGATGGGAGGTACGAGCAGTACTTC. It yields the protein CSGRDGRYEQYF.

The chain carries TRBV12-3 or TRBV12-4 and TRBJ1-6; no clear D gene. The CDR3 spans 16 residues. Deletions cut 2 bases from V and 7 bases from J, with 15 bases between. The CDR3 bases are TGTGCCAGCAGTTTATCGAGGGCAGAACTAAATTCACCCCTCCACTTT. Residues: CASSLSRAELNSPLHF.

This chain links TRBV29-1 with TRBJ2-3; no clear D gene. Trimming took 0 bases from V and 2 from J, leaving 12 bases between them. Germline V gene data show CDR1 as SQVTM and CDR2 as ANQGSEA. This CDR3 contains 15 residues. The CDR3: CSVEDGFDHTDTQYF. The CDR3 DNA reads TGCAGCGTTGAAGACGGGTTCGACCACACAGATACGCAGTATTTT.

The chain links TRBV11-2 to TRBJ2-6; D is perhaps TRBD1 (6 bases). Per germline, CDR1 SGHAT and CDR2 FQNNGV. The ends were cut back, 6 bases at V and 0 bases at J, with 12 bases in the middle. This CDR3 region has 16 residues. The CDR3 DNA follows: TGTGCCAGCAGAAGACAGGTAGTCTCTGGGGCCAACGTCCTGACTTTC. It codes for CASRRQVVSGANVLTF.

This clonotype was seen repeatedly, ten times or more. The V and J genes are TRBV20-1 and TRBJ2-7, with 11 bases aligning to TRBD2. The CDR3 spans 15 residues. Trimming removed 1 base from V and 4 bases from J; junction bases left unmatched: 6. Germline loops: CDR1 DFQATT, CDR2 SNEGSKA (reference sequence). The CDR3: CSARVPGLADYEQYF. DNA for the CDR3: TGCAGTGCTAGAGTCCCGGGACTAGCGGATTACGAGCAGTACTTC.

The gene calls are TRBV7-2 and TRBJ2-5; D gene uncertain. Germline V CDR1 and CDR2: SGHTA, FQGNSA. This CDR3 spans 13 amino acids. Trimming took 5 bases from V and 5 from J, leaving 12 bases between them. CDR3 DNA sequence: TGTGCCAGCAGCCCAAGCTTAGGGGAGACCCAGTACTTC. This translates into CASSPSLGETQYF. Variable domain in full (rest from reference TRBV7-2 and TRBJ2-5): GAGVSQSPSNKVTEKGKDVELRCDPISGHTALYWYRQSLGQGLEFLIYFQGNSAPDKSGLPSDRFSAERTGGSVSTLTIQRTQQEDSAVYLCASSPSLGETQYFGPGTRLLVL.

The CDR3 loop reads CASSQAGTGSHEQYF. The CDR3 DNA is TGCGCCAGCAGCCAGGCCGGGACAGGGTCCCACGAGCAGTACTTC. The genes are TRBV4-1 and TRBJ2-5, with 9 bases fitting TRBD1. Matching the DNA end better, TRBJ2-7 makes the J call doubtful. The CDR3 has 15 residues. In germline, CDR1 is MGHRA, CDR2 YSYEKL.

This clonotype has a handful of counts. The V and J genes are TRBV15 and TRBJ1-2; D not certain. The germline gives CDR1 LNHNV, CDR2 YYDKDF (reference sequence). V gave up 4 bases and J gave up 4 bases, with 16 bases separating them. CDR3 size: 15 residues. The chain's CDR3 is CATSTVGGSIYGYTF. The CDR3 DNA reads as TGTGCCACCAGCACGGTGGGAGGATCTATCTATGGCTACACCTTC.

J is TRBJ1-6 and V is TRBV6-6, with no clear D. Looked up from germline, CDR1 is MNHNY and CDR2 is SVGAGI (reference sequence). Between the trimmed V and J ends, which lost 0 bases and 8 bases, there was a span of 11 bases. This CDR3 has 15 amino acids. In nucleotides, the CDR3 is TGTGCCAGCAGTTACTCGAAAGGGAGGGATTCACCCCTCCACTTT. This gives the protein CASSYSKGRDSPLHF.

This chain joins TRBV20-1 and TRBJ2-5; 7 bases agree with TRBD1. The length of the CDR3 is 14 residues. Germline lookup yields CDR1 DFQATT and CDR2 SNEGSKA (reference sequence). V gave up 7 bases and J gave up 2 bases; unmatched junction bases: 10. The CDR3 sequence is CSVLLTGEQETQYF. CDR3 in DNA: TGCAGTGTCCTACTTACAGGGGAACAAGAGACCCAGTACTTC.

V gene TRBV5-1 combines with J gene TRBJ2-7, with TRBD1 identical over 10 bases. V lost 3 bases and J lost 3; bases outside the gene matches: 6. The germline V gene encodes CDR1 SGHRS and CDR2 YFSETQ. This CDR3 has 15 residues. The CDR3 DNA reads TGCGCCAGCAGCTCACGGGGACAGGGGAACTACGAGCAGTACTTC. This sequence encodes CASSSRGQGNYEQYF.

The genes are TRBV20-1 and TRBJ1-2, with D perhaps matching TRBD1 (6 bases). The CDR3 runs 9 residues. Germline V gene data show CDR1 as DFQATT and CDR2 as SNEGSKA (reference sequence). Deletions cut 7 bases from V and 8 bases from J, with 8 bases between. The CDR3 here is CSDGGGYTF. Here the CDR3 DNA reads TGCAGTGACGGGGGCGGCTACACCTTC.